This is a list of T cell receptor beta chains from one sample in a study of regulatory T cells in long-lasting Graves disease. TCRdb re-called the multiplex PCR reads through MiXCR, storing one row per CDR3 protein. The table includes 250,000 to 400,000 distinct CDR3 sequences, 15% to 20% detected once. The source material was peripheral blood mononuclear cells (PBMCs), sampled at new diagnosis, from a patient treated with antithyroid drugs. The source of these receptors is a female donor with Graves disease. Both conserved end residues are part of each CDR3. D genes are given only for firm matches. Not every row has a clone size; where given, it reads once, few, many or a size class.

DNA | CDR3 | J | D | size | V
TGTGCCAGCAGTTACTCGATACCCCGGCGACTAGCGGAGTACGAGCAGTACTTC | CASSYSIPRRLAEYEQYF | TRBJ2-7 | TRBD2 | many | TRBV6-6
TGTGCCAGCTCACCATCCAGCGGGAGTCTTAATGAGCAGTTCTTC | CASSPSSGSLNEQFF | TRBJ2-1 | TRBD2 | many | TRBV18
TGTGCCAGCTCACCTGTCCCGACTCTTGAGGAGCAGTACTTC | CASSPVPTLEEQYF | TRBJ2-7 | - | many | TRBV18
TGTGCCAGCAGTTCCCTCCAGGGAGGGAGCGGGGAGCTGTTTTTT | CASSSLQGGSGELFF | TRBJ2-2 | TRBD2 | many | TRBV28
TGCGCCAGCTCAGCGGGAGTGGGGGAGACCCAGTACTTC | CASSAGVGETQYF | TRBJ2-5 | TRBD2 | few | TRBV5-1
TGTGCCAGCAGCTTTCTAGGGTTAGAGACCCAGTACTTC | CASSFLGLETQYF | TRBJ2-5 | - | - | TRBV7-9
TGTGCCAGCAGCCGAGGAGGGACAGACCCTTACAATGAGCAGTTCTTC | CASSRGGTDPYNEQFF | TRBJ2-1 | - | many | TRBV13
TGTGCCAGCAGCTTAGGAACCGGGTCCTCGGATGGCTACACCTTC | CASSLGTGSSDGYTF | TRBJ1-2 | - | many | TRBV7-9
TGCGCCAGCAGCTTGGCATGGGGCGCATCCAACACAGATACGCAGTATTTT | CASSLAWGASNTDTQYF | TRBJ2-3 | - | many | TRBV5-1
TGTGCCAGCAGCTTAGGGTTCGCAGCAGAAAACATTCAGTACTTC | CASSLGFAAENIQYF | TRBJ2-4 | - | many | TRBV7-2
TGTGCCAGTAGTATAGGAGCCAGGGACACTGAAGCTTTCTTT | CASSIGARDTEAFF | TRBJ1-1 | - | many | TRBV19
TGTGCCAGCAGCGCCGGACAGAATTACGAGCAGTACTTC | CASSAGQNYEQYF | TRBJ2-7 | - | many | TRBV11-2
TGCAGCGTTGATAAGGGGCGGGACACTGAAGCTTTCTTT | CSVDKGRDTEAFF | TRBJ1-1 | - | few | TRBV29-1
TGTGCCAGCAGTGAGGGACAGACCACCGGGGAGCTGTTTTTT | CASSEGQTTGELFF | TRBJ2-2 | TRBD1 | - | TRBV12-3/TRBV12-4
TGCAGCGTTGAAGAAGGGACTTTCCCTAGCACAGATACGCAGTATTTT | CSVEEGTFPSTDTQYF | TRBJ2-3 | - | many | TRBV29-1
TGTGCCAGCAGCCAAGCGTCTAGCGGTGGCTACGAGCAGTACTTC | CASSQASSGGYEQYF | TRBJ2-7 | TRBD2 | many | TRBV3-1
TGTGCCTGGTCCCAGCGGGCCAAAAACATTCAGTACTTC | CAWSQRAKNIQYF | TRBJ2-4 | - | - | TRBV30
TGTGCCAGCAGCCGTACTAGCGGTTCAAGCACAGATACGCAGTATTTT | CASSRTSGSSTDTQYF | TRBJ2-3 | TRBD2 | many | TRBV11-2
TGTGCCAGCAGTGGCCGGGACATGGCCCAGCATTTT | CASSGRDMAQHF | TRBJ1-5 | - | many | TRBV6-1
TGCAGTGCTCCATACGGGGGGCCCACCTACGAGCAGTACTTC | CSAPYGGPTYEQYF | TRBJ2-7 | - | - | TRBV20-1
TGTGCCAGCAGCCCCATGGACAGGCAAAACTATGGCTACACCTTC | CASSPMDRQNYGYTF | TRBJ1-2 | TRBD1 | many | TRBV7-9
TGTGCCAGCAGTTTATACCGCTGGGGCGGGAGGAGGAATGGCTACACCTTC | CASSLYRWGGRRNGYTF | TRBJ1-2 | - | many | TRBV28
TGTGCCAGTGCCGACAGGGTCCGGGAGACCCAGTACTTC | CASADRVRETQYF | TRBJ2-5 | TRBD1 | few | TRBV19
TGTGCCAGCAGCTTAGAGTCGGGACTAGGACCCTACGAGCAGTACTTC | CASSLESGLGPYEQYF | TRBJ2-7 | TRBD2 | - | TRBV7-3